The present T cell receptor beta chain was sequenced within a study of blood T cell repertoires in COVID-19 (TCRdb year 2020). For context, the study as a whole: Collaborator samples came from the United States, Italy and Spain and covered acute and convalescent phases of COVID-19. The prospective study material was composed of cDNA or gDNA derived from T cells, B-cell-depleted T cells, or PBMCs. Subjects who had been exposed to COVID-19, were actively infected with it, or had recovered from it provided the deeply sampled blood TCRbeta repertoires that made up the dataset. The repertoires were released in a freely available public database meant as a resource for research on the immune response to SARS-CoV-2. The samples were drawn from the first 160 participants of the ongoing ImmuneRACE study and from 1,254 subjects provided by 6 global collaborators. Sample metadata almost always included a de-identified subject ID, COVID-19 status, age in years and sex. Where available, HLA class I and class II types were obtained from metadata supplied by the sample provider rather than from assay-based typing.

TCRbeta CDR3 regions were amplified from genomic DNA using the immunoSEQ Assay, a bias-controlled multiplex PCR. Turning to the authors' computational methods: The number of nucleated cells in each sample was estimated by amplification of reference gene primers within the assay. To quantify the absolute abundance of each unique TCRbeta CDR3 rearrangement, sequence reads were collapsed and filtered. Productive Simpson clonality was computed per sample as the square root of Simpson's diversity index over productive rearrangements. TCRdb mirrors the immuneACCESS table, restricted to in-frame sequences. Some clones are absent from its copies; in checked studies, under half trace to an unresolved V gene, and the reason for the others is unknown. V, J and clone size are taken as reported in that table, and D and trimming were inferred from the DNA itself. The sample table contains about 180,000 clones; only one count was recorded for less than 85% of them. The ten largest make up 15% to 20% of the sample.

Points on this clone: What antigen it recognizes has not been identified. No base quality information exists; no much larger clone differs at one position.

Participants in the prospective study were enrolled through a virtual design, were aged roughly 18 to 100 years, and lived in 24 United States geographic areas. Cohort assignment in the prospective study relied on participant-reported clinical history from a screening survey and a study questionnaire. For ImmuneRACE Cohort 3, a participant was defined as recovered based on two consecutive negative NP/OP PCR tests, clearance by a healthcare professional, or resolution of symptoms. Each participant in the prospective study had whole blood, serum and a nasopharyngeal or oropharyngeal swab collected by mobile phlebotomists. Over a roughly 2-month period, participants in the prospective study had the option of providing additional blood draws and questionnaires. Before DNA extraction, blood samples from the prospective study were shipped at room temperature or frozen. Findings and caveats that apply to the study as a whole: How much clinical and demographic metadata was included differed by source and by participant, and the metadata was provided uncurated.

The CDR1 and CDR2 encoded by the germline V gene are MGHDK and SYGVNS. From V the trimming removes 1 base and from J it removes 2 bases, while the gene matches leave 5 bases of the junction unaccounted for. CDR3 length: 15 amino acids, cysteine to phenylalanine. Only the CDR3 portion is preserved as DNA: 45 bases, with reading frame beginning at the first base. Sequencing was performed on PBMCs or T cells enriched from blood (not recorded which). In this chain, TRBV25-1 is recombined with TRBJ2-7; the junction holds 7 bases that match TRBD1. The source of this sequence is a man between 60 and 75 years old who had recovered from COVID-19. The CDR3 protein sequence reads: CASSESGRGTYEQYF. In nucleotides, the sequence is TGTGCCAGCAGTGAATCGGGCAGGGGGACCTACGAGCAGTACTTC.